The 17 T cell receptor beta chains presented below share a single source sample, sequenced in a study of T cell repertoires in cytomegalovirus infection. TCRdb analysed the reads with MiXCR anew, one entry per CDR3 protein. Here the sample spans approximately 260,000 distinct CDR3 sequences, less than 25% being singletons. Their antigen targets remain unknown. Specimen: cultured PBMCs, collected from culture after CMV antigen stimulation. The source is a human donor in good health (CMV status not recorded). Some clones in this sample may be carry-over from other donors' samples.

This clonotype is a singleton in its sample. J is TRBJ2-3 and V is TRBV7-9; D might be TRBD2 (5 bases). The CDR3 sequence is 15 residues long. The ends were cut back, 1 base at V and 5 bases at J, with 13 bases in the middle. Germline loops: CDR1 SEHNR, CDR2 FQNEAQ (reference sequence). CDR3 residues: CASSLVSLARDTQYF. CDR3 nucleotide sequence: TGTGCCAGCAGCTTAGTGAGCCTAGCCAGAGATACGCAGTATTTT.

This rearrangement joins TRBV14 to TRBJ2-4; 10 nucleotides match TRBD1. The CDR3 is 14 amino acids. Losses at the gene ends were 4 bases for V and 6 bases for J; bases not matched to a gene: 3. The V gene's germline CDR1 is SGHDN and CDR2 FVKESK. In DNA form, the CDR3 reads TGTGCCAGCAGCCTCCGGGACAGGGGAAACATTCAGTACTTC. It codes for CASSLRDRGNIQYF.

This chain connects TRBV4-1 to TRBJ1-5; D unclear. The CDR3 has 14 residues. V lost 3 bases and J 5 bases, leaving 11 bases between the germline ends. CDR1 is MGHRA, CDR2 YSYEKL, per germline. CDR3 sequence: CASSQSDADQPQHF. In nucleotides, the CDR3 is TGCGCCAGCAGCCAGAGCGACGCGGATCAGCCCCAGCATTTT.

This clonotype was detected ten times or more. In DNA, the CDR3 is TGTGCCAGCGGACTAGCGGGACGCACAGATACGCAGTATTTT. It encodes CASGLAGRTDTQYF. This chain links TRBV6-2 or TRBV6-3 with TRBJ2-3; TRBD2 matches 12 bases. The CDR3 is made up of 14 amino acids. The V gene end was trimmed by 8 bases and the J gene end by 1 base; junction bases not matched to a gene: 1. Germline V gene lookup returns CDR1 MNHEY and CDR2 SVGEGT.

In this sample, this clonotype turned up many times. The chain combines TRBV7-2 with TRBJ2-1; 7 nucleotides line up with TRBD2. The CDR3 covers 16 residues. Germline V gene sequence: CDR1 SGHTA, CDR2 FQGNSA. The V gene end was trimmed by 5 bases and the J gene end by 10 bases; junction bases not matched to a gene: 17. CDR3 sequence reads: CASSPSGGRTGNEQFF. The CDR3 bases are TGTGCCAGCAGCCCCTCCGGCGGGAGAACAGGAAACGAGCAGTTCTTC.

The chain employs TRBV11-2 and TRBJ2-5; D perhaps matches TRBD1 (6 bases). The CDR3 has 14 residues. Germline V gives CDR1 SGHAT, CDR2 FQNNGV. With 5 bases removed from V and 5 bases from J, the gap between germline ends came to 15 bases. CDR3 nucleotide sequence: TGTGCCAGCAGCCCCAGTTGGGGGCTGGAGACCCAGTACTTC. It encodes CASSPSWGLETQYF. Supplemented by reference TRBV11-2 and TRBJ2-5, the full variable domain reads EAGVAQSPRYKIIEKRQSVAFWCNPISGHATLYWYQQILGQGPKLLIQFQNNGVVDDSQLPKDRFSAERLKGVDSTLKIQPAKLEDSAVYLCASSPSWGLETQYFGPGTRLLVL.

The chain recombines TRBV7-9 with TRBJ2-2; tentatively, D is TRBD1 or TRBD2 (5 bases each). The germline CDR1 and CDR2 sequences are SEHNR and FQNEAQ (reference sequence). The CDR3 runs to 15 residues. Deletions cut 1 base from V and 6 bases from J, with 12 bases between. As DNA, the CDR3 is TGTGCCAGCAGCTTAGGAGGGGCGAGTGCCGGGGAGCTGTTTTTT. Its translation is CASSLGGASAGELFF.

At least ten counts were recorded for this clonotype. The chain combines TRBV7-9 with TRBJ2-5; the match to TRBD2 covers 9 bases. The CDR3 runs 15 residues. Germline CDR1 reads SEHNR; CDR2 reads FQNEAQ (reference sequence). V lost 2 bases to trimming and J lost 4 bases; unmatched junction nucleotides: 5. CDR3 region: CASSLSVAGAETQYF. CDR3 coding DNA: TGTGCCAGCAGCTTATCGGTAGCGGGAGCAGAGACCCAGTACTTC.

The table lists this clonotype with many counts. The chain joins TRBV11-2 to TRBJ2-3; a weak D match, TRBD2 (6 bases). The CDR3 covers 16 residues. The ends were cut back, 4 bases at V and 3 bases at J, with 17 bases in the middle. Germline lookup yields CDR1 SGHAT and CDR2 FQNNGV. The CDR3 bases are TGTGCCAGCAGCTCTCGACTAGTAGGGGTGACAGATACGCAGTATTTT. Protein sequence: CASSSRLVGVTDTQYF.

The rearrangement links TRBV6-2 or TRBV6-3 to TRBJ2-2, with 14 bases fitting TRBD2. The CDR3 has 17 amino acids. Germline assignment: CDR1 MNHEY and CDR2 SVGEGT. The junction had 9 bases not matched to a gene; V was cut back by 6 bases and J by 6 bases. The CDR3 loop reads CASSDGTSGSRPGELFF. CDR3 DNA: TGTGCCAGCAGCGATGGGACTAGCGGGAGCCGTCCCGGGGAGCTGTTTTTT.

In its sample, this clonotype was seen many times. The V and J genes are TRBV7-3 and TRBJ1-2, with 11 bases identical to TRBD1. This CDR3 contains 16 residues. The V gene end was trimmed by 5 bases and the J gene end by 5 bases; junction bases not matched to a gene: 10. From germline, CDR1 is SGHTA and CDR2 FQGTGA. Written as DNA, the CDR3 is TGTGCCAGCAGCCCGTGGACAGGGGGCTTTTATTATGGCTACACCTTC. Protein product: CASSPWTGGFYYGYTF.

In DNA, the CDR3 is TGTGCCAGCTCACCACAGCTAGCGGGAGATCCAAATGAGCAGTTCTTC. It specifies CASSPQLAGDPNEQFF. V is TRBV18 and J is TRBJ2-1, with TRBD2 matching 10 bases. After removal of 1 base from V and 7 bases from J, the junction contained 7 bases not matched to a gene. This CDR3 region has 16 residues. Germline V gene lookup returns CDR1 KGHSH and CDR2 LQKENI.

This clonotype was recorded only once. CDR3 residues: CASSLGAGAPEAFF. Here the CDR3 DNA reads TGTGCCAGCAGCTTGGGGGCGGGGGCCCCTGAAGCTTTCTTT. The genes are TRBV5-4 and TRBJ1-1, with D perhaps matching TRBD1 (6 bases). V was clipped by 0 bases and J by 6 bases, with 12 bases between them. The CDR3 consists of 14 residues. Germline assignment: CDR1 SGHNT and CDR2 YYREEE (reference sequence). Full variable domain (remainder filled in from reference TRBV5-4 and TRBJ1-1): ETGVTQSPTHLIKTRGQQVTLRCSSQSGHNTVSWYQQALGQGPQFIFQYYREEENGRGNFPPRFSGLQFPNYSSELNVNALELDDSALYLCASSLGAGAPEAFFGQGTRLTVV.

The chain couples TRBV29-1 to TRBJ2-1; 12 bases map to TRBD2. The length of the CDR3 is 14 residues. Germline V lookup: CDR1 SQVTM, CDR2 ANQGSEA. Trimming removed 7 bases from V and 2 bases from J; junction bases left unmatched: 3. Here the CDR3 reads CSAGLAGTYNEQFF. The CDR3 coding sequence is TGCAGCGCAGGACTAGCGGGAACCTACAATGAGCAGTTCTTC.

This clonotype came up a few times. The chain is built from TRBV28 and TRBJ1-5, with D unresolved. This CDR3 is 17 amino acids long. Per the germline V gene, CDR1 is MDHEN and CDR2 is SYDVKM. The germline V and J ends were trimmed by 4 bases and 4 bases, with 20 bases remaining between them. In DNA, the CDR3 is TGTGCCAGCAGTTCTCTCAAACACCTCCTCGAAAATCAGCCCCAGCATTTT. This translates into CASSSLKHLLENQPQHF.

The chain links TRBV20-1 to TRBJ1-2; D possibly corresponds to TRBD1 (5 bases). The CDR3 has 14 residues. Germline loops: CDR1 DFQATT, CDR2 SNEGSKA (reference sequence). With 0 bases removed from V and 3 bases from J, the gap between germline ends came to 11 bases. CDR3 loop: CSARDGSGDYGYTF. In DNA form, the CDR3 reads TGCAGTGCTAGAGATGGGTCGGGGGACTATGGCTACACCTTC.

This clonotype has just one count. One base away lies a much larger clone, so this may be a sequencing read error. The CDR3 does not close with the conserved phenylalanine or tryptophan, likely indicating a read error. The chain recombines TRBV9 with TRBJ1-4; TRBD1 is a possible D gene (5 bases). Looked up from germline, CDR1 is SGDLS and CDR2 is YYNGEE. Deletions cut 4 bases from V and 7 bases from J, with 11 bases between. The CDR3 consists of 13 residues. The DNA of the CDR3 is TGTGCCAGCAGCTCCGGGACGTCTGAAAAACTGTTTTTA. Translated, it gives CASSSGTSEKLFL.